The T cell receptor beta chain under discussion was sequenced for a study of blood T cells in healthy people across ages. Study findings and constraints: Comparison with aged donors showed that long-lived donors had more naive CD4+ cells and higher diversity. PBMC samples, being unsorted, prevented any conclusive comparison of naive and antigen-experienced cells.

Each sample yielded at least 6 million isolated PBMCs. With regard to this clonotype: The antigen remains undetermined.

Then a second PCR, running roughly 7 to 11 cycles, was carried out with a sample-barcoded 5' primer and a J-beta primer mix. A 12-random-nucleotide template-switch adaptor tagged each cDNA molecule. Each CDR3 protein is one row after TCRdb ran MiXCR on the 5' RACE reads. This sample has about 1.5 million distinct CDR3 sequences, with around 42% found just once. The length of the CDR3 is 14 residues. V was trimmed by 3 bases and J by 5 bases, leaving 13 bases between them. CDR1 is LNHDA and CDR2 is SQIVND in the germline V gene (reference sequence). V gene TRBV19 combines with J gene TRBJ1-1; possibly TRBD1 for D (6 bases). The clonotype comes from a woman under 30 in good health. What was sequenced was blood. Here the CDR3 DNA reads TGTGCCAGTAGTATGACAGGAAAGACGACTGAAGCTTTCTTT. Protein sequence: CASSMTGKTTEAFF.